This T cell receptor (beta chain) is drawn from a study of OX40 agonist ivuxolimab in advanced cancers. General notes on the study: Ivuxolimab was a fully human IgG2 agonistic monoclonal antibody targeting the costimulatory receptor OX40 (CD134). Patients were allowed to have had prior anti-PD-1, anti-PD-L1 or anti-CTLA-4 therapy, and 40% of the dose-escalation patients had previously received checkpoint inhibitors. Among the approximately 50 dose-escalation patients, about 19 had hepatocellular carcinoma, roughly 15 melanoma, 9 renal cell carcinoma and 9 head and neck cancer. The paper describes the monotherapy dose-escalation part (N of about 55 patients) of the phase I trial of ivuxolimab. The dose-escalation cohort was 82.7% male with a mean age of approximately 60 years, ranging from about 20 to 80. The purpose of peripheral TCRbeta sequencing was to test whether ivuxolimab changed TCR sequence diversity and led to clonal T-cell expansion. Partial responses were achieved by three dose-escalation patients, of whom one had hepatocellular carcinoma and two had cutaneous melanoma. Intravenous ivuxolimab was administered to patients every 2 weeks at six dose levels: 0.01, 0.1, 0.3, 1.5, 3 and 10 mg/kg.

Results the study describes overall, beyond this receptor: At doses of 0.1 to 3.0 mg/kg, clonal expansion of both CD4+ and CD8+ T cells in blood was seen between baseline and week 6. Low levels of normalized T-cell clonal expansion were also shown by some nonresponding patients. Which antigens the clonally expanded peripheral T cells were specific for was not determined. In partial responders in the 0.1-3.0 mg/kg groups, normalized peripheral clonal expansion was found to be among the lowest, especially among CD8+ T cells. On average, CD8+ T cells showed more expanded clones than CD4+ T cells after ivuxolimab.

Via the germline V gene (reference sequence), CDR1 is MNHEY and CDR2 SMNVEV. The V end loses 3 bases and the J end loses 2 bases, and a stretch of 11 bases separates them. Spanning cysteine to phenylalanine, the CDR3 consists of 15 amino acids. Only the CDR3 part of the read is kept: 45 bases, read in frame from the first base. A note on this clone: Which antigen it targets is not known. Base qualities are not at hand, and no much larger clone is one base apart.

To sequence the TCRbeta CDR3 region, genomic DNA was isolated from the sorted cells. The immunoSEQ Assay was used to sequence the TCRbeta CDR3 regions. The table comes from immuneACCESS by way of TCRdb, which keeps in-frame sequences with V and J called. Part of the clones is missing from these tables; in studies checked, under half for an unresolved V gene and the rest for unknown reasons. The sample table contains more than 55,000 clones; only one count was recorded for about 92% of them. Roughly 13% of the sample goes to the ten largest clones. The trial excluded patients who had a history of autoimmune disease or who were on systemic immunosuppression. Peripheral blood for TCR sequencing was drawn from every dose cohort at baseline, at cycle 4 day 1 and at cycle 7 day 1. The samples were drawn from a first-in-human, open-label, multicenter phase I dose-escalation trial of ivuxolimab. Adults with locally advanced or metastatic melanoma, renal cell carcinoma, hepatocellular carcinoma or head and neck squamous cell carcinoma were enrolled in the trial. Before TCR sequencing, CD4+ T cells and CD8+ T cells were sorted from peripheral blood as separate populations.

The TCR comes from an adult with an advanced solid tumor such as melanoma, head and neck, liver or kidney cancer. This sequence uses TRBV27 and TRBJ2-1; the D gene cannot be named for sure. The sequences come from CD4+ or CD8+ T cells sorted from blood, collected in a trial of the OX40 agonist ivuxolimab. Read as DNA, the sequence is TGTGCCAGCAGTTTTGGGCTGGCAACCTACAATGAGCAGTTCTTC. It specifies CASSFGLATYNEQFF.